Below are 2 T cell receptor beta chains sequenced from a single sample in a study of cytomegalovirus exposure and HLA in healthy donors. With 60 Vbeta and 13 Jbeta primers, the PCR was carried out. Profiling relied on immunoSEQ multiplex PCR, and the TCRdb table lists in-frame clones only, not all of them. The specimen's table records around 150,000 clones. The sequenced sample was PBMCs. The receptors originated from a man aged 40-50 years in good health and CMV-seronegative.

V and J are TRBV6-5 and TRBJ1-5; unclear D gene. V lost 3 bases and J 13 bases, leaving 16 bases between the germline ends. This CDR3 has 13 residues. Germline V gene lookup returns CDR1 MNHEY and CDR2 SVGAGI. CDR3 sequence: CASSYSREAAQHF. The CDR3, as DNA: TGTGCCAGCAGTTATAGTAGGGAGGCAGCACAGCATTTT.

V is TRBV14 and J is TRBJ1-2; 9 bases align to TRBD1. Germline assignment: CDR1 SGHDN and CDR2 FVKESK. With 5 bases clipped from V and 4 bases from J, the junction kept 8 bases outside the gene matches. The CDR3 loop spans 15 amino acids. The CDR3 DNA reads TGTGCCAGCAGCTATTCCGGGACAGGGTCCTATGGCTACACCTTC. Its translation: CASSYSGTGSYGYTF.